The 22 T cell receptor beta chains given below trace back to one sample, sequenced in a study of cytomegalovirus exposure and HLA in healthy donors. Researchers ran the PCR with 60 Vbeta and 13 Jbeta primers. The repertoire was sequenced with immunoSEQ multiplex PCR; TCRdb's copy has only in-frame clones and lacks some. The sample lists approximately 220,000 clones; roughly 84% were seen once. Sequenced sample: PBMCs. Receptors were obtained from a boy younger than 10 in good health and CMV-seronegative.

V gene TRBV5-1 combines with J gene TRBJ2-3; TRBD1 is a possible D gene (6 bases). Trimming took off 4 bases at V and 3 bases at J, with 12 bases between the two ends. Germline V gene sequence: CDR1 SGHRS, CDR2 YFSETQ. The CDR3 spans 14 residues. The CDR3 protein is CASSLGAWTDTQYF. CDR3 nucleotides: TGCGCCAGCAGCCTGGGGGCGTGGACAGATACGCAGTATTTT. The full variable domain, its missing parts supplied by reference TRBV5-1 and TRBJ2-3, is KAGVTQTPRYLIKTRGQQVTLSCSPISGHRSVSWYQQTPGQGLQFLFEYFSETQRNKGNFPGRFSGRQFSNSRSEMNVSTLELGDSALYLCASSLGAWTDTQYFGPGTRLTVL.

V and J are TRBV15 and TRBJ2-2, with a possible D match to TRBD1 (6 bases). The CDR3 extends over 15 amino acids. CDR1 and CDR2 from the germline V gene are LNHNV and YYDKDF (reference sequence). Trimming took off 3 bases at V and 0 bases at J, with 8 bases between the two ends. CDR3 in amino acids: CATSSWTANTGELFF. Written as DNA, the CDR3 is TGTGCCACCAGCAGCTGGACAGCGAACACCGGGGAGCTGTTTTTT.

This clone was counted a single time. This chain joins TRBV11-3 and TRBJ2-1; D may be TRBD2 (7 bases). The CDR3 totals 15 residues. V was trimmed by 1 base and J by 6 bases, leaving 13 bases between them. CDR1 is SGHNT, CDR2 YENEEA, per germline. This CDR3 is CASSLAGEGGNEQFF. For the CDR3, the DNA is TGTGCCAGCAGCTTAGCAGGGGAGGGGGGCAATGAGCAGTTCTTC.

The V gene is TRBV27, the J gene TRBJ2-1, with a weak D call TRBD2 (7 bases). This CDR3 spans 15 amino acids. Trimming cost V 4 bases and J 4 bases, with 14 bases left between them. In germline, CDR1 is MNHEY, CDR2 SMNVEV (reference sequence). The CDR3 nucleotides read TGTGCCAGCAGTTCTCCGGGGGGCAGGTACAATGAGCAGTTCTTC. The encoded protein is CASSSPGGRYNEQFF.

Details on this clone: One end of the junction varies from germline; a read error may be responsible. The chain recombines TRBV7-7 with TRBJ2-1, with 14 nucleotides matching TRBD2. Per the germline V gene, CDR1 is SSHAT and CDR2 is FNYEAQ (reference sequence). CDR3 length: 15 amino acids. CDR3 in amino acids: CASSSGLAGAREQFF. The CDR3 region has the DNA TGTGCTAGCAGCTCGGGACTAGCGGGAGCACGAGAGCAGTTCTTC.

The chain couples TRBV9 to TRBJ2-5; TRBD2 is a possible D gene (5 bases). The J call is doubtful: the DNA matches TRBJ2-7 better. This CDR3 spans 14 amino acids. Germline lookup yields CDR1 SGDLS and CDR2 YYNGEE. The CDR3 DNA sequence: TGTGCCAGCAGCGTACGGGGTAGCCAGTACGAGCAGTACTTC. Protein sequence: CASSVRGSQYEQYF.

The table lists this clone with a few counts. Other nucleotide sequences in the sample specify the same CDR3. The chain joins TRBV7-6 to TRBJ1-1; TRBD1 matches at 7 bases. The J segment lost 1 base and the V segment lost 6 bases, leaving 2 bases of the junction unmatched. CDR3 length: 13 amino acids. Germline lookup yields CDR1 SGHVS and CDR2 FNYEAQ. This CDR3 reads CASSRTGNTEAFF. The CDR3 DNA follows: TGTGCCAGCAGTAGGACAGGGAACACTGAAGCTTTCTTT.

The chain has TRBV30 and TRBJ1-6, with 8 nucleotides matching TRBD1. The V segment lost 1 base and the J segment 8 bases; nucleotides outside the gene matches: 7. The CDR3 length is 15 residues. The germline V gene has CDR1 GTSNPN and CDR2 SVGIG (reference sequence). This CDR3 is CAWSGRDRFYSPLHF. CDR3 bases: TGTGCCTGGAGTGGACGGGACAGGTTTTATTCACCCCTCCACTTT. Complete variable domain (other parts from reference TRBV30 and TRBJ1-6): SQTIHQWPATLVQPVGSPLSLECTVEGTSNPNLYWYRQAAGRGLQLLFYSVGIGQISSEVPQNLSASRPQDRQFILSSKKLLLSDSGFYLCAWSGRDRFYSPLHFGNGTRLTVT.

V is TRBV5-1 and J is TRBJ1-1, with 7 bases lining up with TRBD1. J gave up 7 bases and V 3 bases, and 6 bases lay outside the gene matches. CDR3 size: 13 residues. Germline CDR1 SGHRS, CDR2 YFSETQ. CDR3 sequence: CASSSTGRGEAFF. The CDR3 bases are TGCGCCAGCAGCTCGACAGGGAGAGGTGAAGCTTTCTTT.

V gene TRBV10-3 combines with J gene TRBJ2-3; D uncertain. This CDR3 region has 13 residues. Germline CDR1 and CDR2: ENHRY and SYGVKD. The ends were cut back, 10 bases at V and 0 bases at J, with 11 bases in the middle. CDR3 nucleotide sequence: TGTGCCACTTCCCACTGGAGCACAGATACGCAGTATTTT. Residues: CATSHWSTDTQYF.

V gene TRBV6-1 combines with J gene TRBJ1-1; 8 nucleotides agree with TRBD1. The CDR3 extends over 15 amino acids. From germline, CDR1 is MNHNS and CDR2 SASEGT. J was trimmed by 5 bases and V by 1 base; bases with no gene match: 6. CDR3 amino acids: CASSEGQGARTEAFF. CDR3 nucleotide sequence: TGTGCCAGCAGTGAAGGGCAGGGGGCACGGACTGAAGCTTTCTTT.

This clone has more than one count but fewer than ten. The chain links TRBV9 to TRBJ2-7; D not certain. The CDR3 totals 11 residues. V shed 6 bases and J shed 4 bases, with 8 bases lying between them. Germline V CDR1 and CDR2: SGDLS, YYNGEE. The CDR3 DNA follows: TGTGCCAGCACCGAGCGATACGAGCAGTACTTC. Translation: CASTERYEQYF.

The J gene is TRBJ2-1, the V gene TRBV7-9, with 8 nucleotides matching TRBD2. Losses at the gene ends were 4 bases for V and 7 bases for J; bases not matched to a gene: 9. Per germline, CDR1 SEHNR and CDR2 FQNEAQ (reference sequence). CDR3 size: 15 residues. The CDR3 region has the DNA TGTGCCAGCAGCTCAGCGGGAGAAATCCCTAATGAGCAGTTCTTC. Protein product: CASSSAGEIPNEQFF.

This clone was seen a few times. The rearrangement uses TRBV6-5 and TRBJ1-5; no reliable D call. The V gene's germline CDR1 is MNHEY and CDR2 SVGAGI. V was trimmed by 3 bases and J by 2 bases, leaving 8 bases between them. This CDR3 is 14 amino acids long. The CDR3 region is CASSYKGGNQPQHF. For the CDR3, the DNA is TGTGCCAGCAGTTATAAAGGAGGCAATCAGCCCCAGCATTTT.

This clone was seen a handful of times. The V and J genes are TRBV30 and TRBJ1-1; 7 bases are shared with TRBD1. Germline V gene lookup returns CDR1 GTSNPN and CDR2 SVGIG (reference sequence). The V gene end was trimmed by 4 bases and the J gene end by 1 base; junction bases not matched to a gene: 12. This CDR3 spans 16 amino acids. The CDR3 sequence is CAWTRGPWGENTEAFF. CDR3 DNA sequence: TGTGCCTGGACTAGGGGGCCCTGGGGTGAGAACACTGAAGCTTTCTTT.

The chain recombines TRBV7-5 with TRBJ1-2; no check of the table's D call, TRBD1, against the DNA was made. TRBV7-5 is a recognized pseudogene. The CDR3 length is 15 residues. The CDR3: CARIDPSGGLRGYTF. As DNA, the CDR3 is TGTGCCAGAATCGATCCATCAGGGGGCCTGAGGGGCTACACCTTC.

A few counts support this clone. The DNA for the CDR3 is TGTGCCTGGAGGACAGGGACGTGGGTCACTGAAGCTTTCTTT. This translates into CAWRTGTWVTEAFF. The chain links TRBV30 to TRBJ1-1; 7 bases line up with TRBD1. This CDR3 is built from 14 residues. Germline assignment: CDR1 GTSNPN and CDR2 SVGIG (reference sequence). The V segment lost 3 bases and the J segment 4 bases; nucleotides outside the gene matches: 8.

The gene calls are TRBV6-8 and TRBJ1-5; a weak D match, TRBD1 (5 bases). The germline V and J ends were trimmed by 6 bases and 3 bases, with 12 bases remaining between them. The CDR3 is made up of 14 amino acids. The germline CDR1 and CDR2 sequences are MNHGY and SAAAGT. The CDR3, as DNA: TGTGCCAGCAGGAGAGGACACTACAATCAGCCCCAGCATTTT. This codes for CASRRGHYNQPQHF.

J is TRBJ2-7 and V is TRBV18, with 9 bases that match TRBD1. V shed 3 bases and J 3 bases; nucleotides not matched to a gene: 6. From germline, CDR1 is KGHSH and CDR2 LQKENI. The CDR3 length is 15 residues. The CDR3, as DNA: TGTGCCAGCTCACCTAGTGGACAGGGGAGCTACGAGCAGTACTTC. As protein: CASSPSGQGSYEQYF.

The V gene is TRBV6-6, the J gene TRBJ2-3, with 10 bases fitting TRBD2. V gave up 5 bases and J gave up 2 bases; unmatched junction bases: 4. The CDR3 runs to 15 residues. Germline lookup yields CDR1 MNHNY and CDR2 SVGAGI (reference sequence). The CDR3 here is CASSPGTSDTDTQYF. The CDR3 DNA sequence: TGTGCCAGCAGTCCCGGGACTAGCGACACAGATACGCAGTATTTT.

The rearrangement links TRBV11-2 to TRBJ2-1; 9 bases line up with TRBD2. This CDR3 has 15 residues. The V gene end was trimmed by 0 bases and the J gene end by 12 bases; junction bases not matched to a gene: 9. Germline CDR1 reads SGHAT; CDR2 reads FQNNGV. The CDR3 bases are TGTGCCAGCAGCTTAGACCTAGCGGGGTCCCGAGGGCAGTTCTTC. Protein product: CASSLDLAGSRGQFF. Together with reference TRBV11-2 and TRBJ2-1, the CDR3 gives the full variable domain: EAGVAQSPRYKIIEKRQSVAFWCNPISGHATLYWYQQILGQGPKLLIQFQNNGVVDDSQLPKDRFSAERLKGVDSTLKIQPAKLEDSAVYLCASSLDLAGSRGQFFGPGTRLTVL.

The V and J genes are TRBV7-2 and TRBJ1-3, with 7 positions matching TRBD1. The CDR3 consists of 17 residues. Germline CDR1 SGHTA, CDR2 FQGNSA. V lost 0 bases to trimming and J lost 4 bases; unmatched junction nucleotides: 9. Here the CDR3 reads CASSLALGTVFGNTIYF. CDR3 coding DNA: TGTGCCAGCAGCTTAGCTTTAGGGACAGTTTTCGGAAACACCATATATTTT.